Sequencing of this T cell receptor beta chain was carried out in a study of Ad26.COV2.S vaccination and SARS-CoV-2 variants. The overall study: Trial arm assignment for the donor was COV1001 Ad26.COV2.S.

Method: immunoSEQ multiplex PCR; TCRdb's copy keeps in-frame clones and lacks some. Here the sample spans 350,000 to 600,000 clones, roughly nine tenths being singletons. Stated treatment: some 19 received Ad26.COV2.S at low or high dose, single or two shots; five or six received placebo; per-sample allocation not given. Specimen acquisition occurred on day 63 following the initial vaccine or placebo injection. A note on this clone: No antigen is known for it.

This CDR3 contains 15 residues. V lost 8 bases and J lost 0, with 16 bases in between. CDR1 is SNHLY, CDR2 FYNNEI, per germline. Study conclusions and caveats: In vaccinated individuals, spike-specific CD8+ and CD4+ T cell responses reportedly displayed substantial breadth.

V and J are TRBV2 and TRBJ1-1; a possible D gene is TRBD1 (6 bases). This sequence was found in a person aged 18 to 59 who received the Ad26.COV2.S COVID-19 vaccine or a placebo. The sample was peripheral blood, taken in a trial of Ad26.COV2.S vaccine versus placebo. In nucleotides, the CDR3 is TGTGCCAGCTCTTTGCAGGGGACCCTGAACACTGAAGCTTTCTTT. It yields the protein CASSLQGTLNTEAFF.